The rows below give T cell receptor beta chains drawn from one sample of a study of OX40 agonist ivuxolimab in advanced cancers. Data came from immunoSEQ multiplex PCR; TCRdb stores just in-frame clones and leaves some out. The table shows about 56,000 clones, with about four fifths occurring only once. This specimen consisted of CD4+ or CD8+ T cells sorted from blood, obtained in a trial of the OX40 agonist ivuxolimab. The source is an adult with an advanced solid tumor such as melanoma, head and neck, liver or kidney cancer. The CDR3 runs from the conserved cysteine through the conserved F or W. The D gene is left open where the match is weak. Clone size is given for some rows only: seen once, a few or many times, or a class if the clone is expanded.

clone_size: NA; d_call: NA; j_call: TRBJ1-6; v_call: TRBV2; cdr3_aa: CASTAGYSPLHF; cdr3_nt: TGTGCCAGCACCGCGGGATATTCACCCCTCCACTTT
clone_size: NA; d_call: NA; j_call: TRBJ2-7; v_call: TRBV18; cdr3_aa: CASSPTRTLSYEQYF; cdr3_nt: TGTGCCAGCTCACCCACCCGGACACTTTCCTACGAGCAGTACTTC
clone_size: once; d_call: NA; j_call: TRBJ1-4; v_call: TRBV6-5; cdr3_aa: CASSTTGPNEKLFF; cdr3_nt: TGTGCCAGCAGTACGACAGGACCTAATGAAAAACTGTTTTTT
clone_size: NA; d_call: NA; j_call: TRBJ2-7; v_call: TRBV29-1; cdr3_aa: CSVGTTYEQYF; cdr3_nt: TGCAGCGTCGGGACAACCTACGAGCAGTACTTC
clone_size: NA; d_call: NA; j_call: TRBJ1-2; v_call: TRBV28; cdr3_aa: CASSLGRDGYTF; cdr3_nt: TGTGCCAGCAGTTTAGGGCGGGATGGCTACACCTTC
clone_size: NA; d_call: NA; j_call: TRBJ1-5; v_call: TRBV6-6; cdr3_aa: CASSYSRYSNQPQHF; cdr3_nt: TGTGCCAGCAGTTATTCTAGGTATAGCAATCAGCCCCAGCATTTT
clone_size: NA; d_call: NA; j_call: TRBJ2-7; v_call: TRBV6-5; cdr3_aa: CASSYSRHQGHEQYF; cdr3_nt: TGTGCCAGCAGTTACTCGAGGCACCAGGGGCACGAGCAGTACTTC
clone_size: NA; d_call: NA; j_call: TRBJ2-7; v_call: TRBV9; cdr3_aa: CASSVERSSYEQYF; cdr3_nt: TGTGCCAGCAGCGTCGAGCGGAGCTCCTACGAGCAGTACTTC
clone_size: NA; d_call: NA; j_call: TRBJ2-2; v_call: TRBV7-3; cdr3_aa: CASSFTNTGELFF; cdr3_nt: TGTGCCAGCAGCTTCACGAACACCGGGGAGCTGTTTTTT
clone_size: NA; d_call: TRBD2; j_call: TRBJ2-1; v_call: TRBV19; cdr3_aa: CASSPGLAGSLSSYNEQFF; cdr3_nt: TGTGCCAGTAGCCCGGGACTAGCGGGATCCCTAAGCTCCTACAATGAGCAGTTCTTC
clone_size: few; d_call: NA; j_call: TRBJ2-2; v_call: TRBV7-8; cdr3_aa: CASGLQGPYGELFF; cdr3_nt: TGTGCCAGCGGTTTGCAGGGTCCGTACGGGGAGCTGTTTTTT
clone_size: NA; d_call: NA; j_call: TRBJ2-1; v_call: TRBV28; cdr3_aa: CASRKQGSPYNEQFF; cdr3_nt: TGTGCCAGCAGGAAACAGGGCTCCCCTTATAATGAGCAGTTCTTC
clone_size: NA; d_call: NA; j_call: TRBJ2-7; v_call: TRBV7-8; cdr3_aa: CASSPSYEQYF; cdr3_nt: TGTGCCAGCAGCCCCTCCTACGAGCAGTACTTC
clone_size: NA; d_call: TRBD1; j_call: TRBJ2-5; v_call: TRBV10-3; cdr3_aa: CAIGQGSTNQETQYF; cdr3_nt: TGTGCCATCGGACAGGGGTCGACCAACCAAGAGACCCAGTACTTC
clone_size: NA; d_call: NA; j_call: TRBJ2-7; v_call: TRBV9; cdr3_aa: CASSAQTYEQYF; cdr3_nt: TGTGCCAGCAGCGCCCAGACCTACGAGCAGTACTTC
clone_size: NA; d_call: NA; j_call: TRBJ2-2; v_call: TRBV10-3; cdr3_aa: CASSYSGVSTHGELFF; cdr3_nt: TGTGCCAGCAGTTACTCGGGTGTGAGCACACACGGGGAGCTGTTTTTT
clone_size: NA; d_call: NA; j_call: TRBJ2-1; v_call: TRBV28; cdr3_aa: CASSLVRVSSYNEQFF; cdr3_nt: TGTGCCAGCAGTTTAGTTCGTGTAAGCTCCTACAATGAGCAGTTCTTC
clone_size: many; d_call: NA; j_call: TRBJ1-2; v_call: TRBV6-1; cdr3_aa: CASGDRWGYTF; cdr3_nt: TGTGCCAGCGGAGACAGGTGGGGCTACACCTTC
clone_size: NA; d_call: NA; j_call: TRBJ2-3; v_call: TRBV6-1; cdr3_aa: CASSGFTDTQYF; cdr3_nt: TGTGCCAGCAGTGGTTTCACAGATACGCAGTATTTT
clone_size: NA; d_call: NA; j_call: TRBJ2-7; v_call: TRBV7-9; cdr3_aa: CASSLEERRYEQYF; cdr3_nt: TGTGCCAGCAGCTTAGAGGAGCGGAGATACGAGCAGTACTTC
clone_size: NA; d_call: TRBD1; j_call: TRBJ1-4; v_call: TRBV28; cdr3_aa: CASSLGTGGGNEKLFF; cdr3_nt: TGTGCCAGCAGTTTAGGGACAGGGGGAGGAAATGAAAAACTGTTTTTT
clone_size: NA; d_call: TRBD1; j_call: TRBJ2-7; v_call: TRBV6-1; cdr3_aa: CASSEPYGQAGASYEQYF; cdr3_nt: TGTGCCAGCAGTGAACCCTACGGACAGGCCGGGGCGTCTTACGAGCAGTACTTC
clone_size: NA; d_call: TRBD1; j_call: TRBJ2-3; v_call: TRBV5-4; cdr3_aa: CASSLWTGGADTQYF; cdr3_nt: TGTGCCAGCAGCTTGTGGACAGGGGGCGCGGATACGCAGTATTTT
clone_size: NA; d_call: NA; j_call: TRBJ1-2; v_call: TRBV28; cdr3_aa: CASSTSSTEGHGYTF; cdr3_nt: NA
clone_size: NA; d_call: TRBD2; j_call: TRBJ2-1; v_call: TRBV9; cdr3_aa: CASSVVGLAQNEQFF; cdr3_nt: TGTGCCAGCAGCGTCGTCGGACTAGCGCAGAATGAGCAGTTCTTC
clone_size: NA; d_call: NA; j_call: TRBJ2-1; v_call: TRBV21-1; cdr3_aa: CASSKGGLAGWDEQFF; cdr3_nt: TGTGCCAGCAGCAAAGGAGGACTAGCGGGCTGGGATGAGCAGTTCTTC
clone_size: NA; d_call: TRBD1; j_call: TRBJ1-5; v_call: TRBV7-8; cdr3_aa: CATQGVPGNQPQHF; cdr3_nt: TGTGCCACCCAGGGGGTCCCTGGCAATCAGCCCCAGCATTTT
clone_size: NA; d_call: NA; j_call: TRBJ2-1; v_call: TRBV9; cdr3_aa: CASSPSGGSYNEQFF; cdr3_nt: TGTGCCAGCAGTCCGAGTGGGGGTTCCTACAATGAGCAGTTCTTC
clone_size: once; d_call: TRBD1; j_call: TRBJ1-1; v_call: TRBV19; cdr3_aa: CASSIRSGTGGEAFF; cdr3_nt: TGTGCCAGTAGTATCAGAAGCGGGACAGGGGGTGAAGCTTTCTTT
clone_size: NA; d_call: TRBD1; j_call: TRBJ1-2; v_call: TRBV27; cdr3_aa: CASTKGQGYGYTF; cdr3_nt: TGTGCCAGCACTAAAGGACAGGGCTATGGCTACACCTTC
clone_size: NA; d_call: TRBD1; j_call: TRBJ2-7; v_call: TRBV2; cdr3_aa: CASRVGQDSYEQYF; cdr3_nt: TGTGCCAGCAGGGTGGGACAGGACTCCTACGAGCAGTACTTC
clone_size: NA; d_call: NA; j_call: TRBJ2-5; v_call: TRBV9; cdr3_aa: CASSDVLGVQETQYF; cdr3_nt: TGTGCCAGCAGCGATGTATTGGGGGTCCAAGAGACCCAGTACTTC
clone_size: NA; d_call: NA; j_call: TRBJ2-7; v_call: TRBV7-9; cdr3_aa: CASRPIRDSRGEQYF; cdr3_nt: TGTGCCAGCAGACCAATACGGGACTCCCGCGGGGAGCAGTACTTC
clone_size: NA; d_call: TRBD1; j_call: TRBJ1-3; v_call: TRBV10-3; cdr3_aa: CAISESTGRNTIYF; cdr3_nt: TGTGCCATCAGTGAGTCGACAGGGCGAAACACCATATATTTT
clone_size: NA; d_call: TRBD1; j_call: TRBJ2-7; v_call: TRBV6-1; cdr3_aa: CASSRDRRSYEQYF; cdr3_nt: TGTGCCAGCAGTAGGGACAGGCGCTCCTACGAGCAGTACTTC
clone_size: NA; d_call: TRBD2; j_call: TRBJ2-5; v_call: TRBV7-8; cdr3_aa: CASSLAGGQETQYF; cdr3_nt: TGTGCCAGCAGCTTAGCCGGGGGGCAAGAGACCCAGTACTTC
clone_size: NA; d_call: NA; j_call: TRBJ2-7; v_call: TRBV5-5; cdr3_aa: CASSAAGGQARRGQYF; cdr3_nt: TGTGCCAGCAGCGCCGCAGGCGGGCAGGCCCGGAGGGGGCAGTACTTC
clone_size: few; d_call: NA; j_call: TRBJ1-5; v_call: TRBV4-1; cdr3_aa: CASSQVRDSNQPQHF; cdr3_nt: TGCGCCAGCAGCCAGGTCCGGGACAGCAATCAGCCCCAGCATTTT
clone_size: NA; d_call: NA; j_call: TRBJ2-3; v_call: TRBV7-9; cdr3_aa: CASSSDNLLGIF; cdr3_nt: TGTGCCAGCAGCTCCGACAACCTCTTAGGTATTTTT
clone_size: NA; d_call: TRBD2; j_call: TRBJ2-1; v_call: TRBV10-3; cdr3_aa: CAISESWWEGNEQFF; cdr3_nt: TGTGCCATCAGTGAGTCGTGGTGGGAGGGGAATGAGCAGTTCTTC
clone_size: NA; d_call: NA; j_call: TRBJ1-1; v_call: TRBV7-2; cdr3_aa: CASSLRFWGEAFF; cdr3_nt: TGTGCCAGCAGCTTACGCTTCTGGGGTGAAGCTTTCTTT
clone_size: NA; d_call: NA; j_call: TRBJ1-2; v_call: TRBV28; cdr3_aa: CASSLGGRGSFGYTF; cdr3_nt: TGTGCCAGCAGTTTAGGGGGAAGGGGTTCGTTTGGCTACACCTTC
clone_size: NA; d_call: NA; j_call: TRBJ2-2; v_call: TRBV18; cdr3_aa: CASSPFEGLNTGELFF; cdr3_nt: TGTGCCAGCTCACCATTCGAAGGGCTCAACACCGGGGAGCTGTTTTTT
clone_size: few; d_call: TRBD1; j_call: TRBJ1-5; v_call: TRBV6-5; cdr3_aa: CASRSTGDQPQHF; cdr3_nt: TGTGCCAGCAGGTCAACAGGGGACCAGCCCCAGCATTTT
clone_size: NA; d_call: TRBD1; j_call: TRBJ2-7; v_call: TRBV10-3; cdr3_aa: CAANSGTGVNEQYF; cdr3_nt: TGTGCCGCCAACTCCGGGACAGGGGTTAACGAGCAGTACTTC
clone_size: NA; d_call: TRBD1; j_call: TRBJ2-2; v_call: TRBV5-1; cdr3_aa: CASSLGQGADTGELFF; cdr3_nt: TGCGCCAGCAGCTTGGGACAGGGGGCGGACACCGGGGAGCTGTTTTTT
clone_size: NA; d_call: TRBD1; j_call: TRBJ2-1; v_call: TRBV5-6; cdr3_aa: CASSPTGRTTYNEQFF; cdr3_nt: TGTGCCAGCAGCCCGACAGGGCGTACTACCTACAATGAGCAGTTCTTC
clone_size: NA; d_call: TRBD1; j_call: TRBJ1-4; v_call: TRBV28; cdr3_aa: CASRWDRGPEKLFF; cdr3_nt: TGTGCCAGCAGGTGGGACAGAGGGCCTGAAAAACTGTTTTTT
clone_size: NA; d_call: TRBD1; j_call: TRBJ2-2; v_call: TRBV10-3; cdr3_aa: CAISERTGLTGELFF; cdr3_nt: TGTGCCATCAGTGAAAGGACAGGGCTCACCGGGGAGCTGTTTTTT
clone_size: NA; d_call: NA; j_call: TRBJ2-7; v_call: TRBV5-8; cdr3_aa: CASSLGRTEQYF; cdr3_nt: TGTGCCAGCAGCTTGGGCCGCACCGAGCAGTACTTC
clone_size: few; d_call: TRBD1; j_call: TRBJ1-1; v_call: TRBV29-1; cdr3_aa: CSVTTTGIEAFF; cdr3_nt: TGCAGCGTCACCACGACAGGGATTGAAGCTTTCTTT
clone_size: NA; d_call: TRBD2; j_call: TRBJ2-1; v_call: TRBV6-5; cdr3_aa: CASSWTSGSGGNEQFF; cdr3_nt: TGTGCCAGCAGTTGGACTAGCGGGAGTGGGGGCAATGAGCAGTTCTTC
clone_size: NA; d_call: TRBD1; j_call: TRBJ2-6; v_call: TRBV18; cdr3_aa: CASSGQGLISGANVLTF; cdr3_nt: TGTGCCAGCTCCGGACAGGGTCTTATCTCTGGGGCCAACGTCCTGACTTTC
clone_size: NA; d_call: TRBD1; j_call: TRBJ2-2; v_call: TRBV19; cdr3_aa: CASSTHRGQGTGELFF; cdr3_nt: TGTGCCAGTAGTACGCACAGGGGGCAGGGCACCGGGGAGCTGTTTTTT
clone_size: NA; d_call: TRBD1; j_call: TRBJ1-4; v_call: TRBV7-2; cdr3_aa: CASRTGRGPATNEKLFF; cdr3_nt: TGTGCCAGCAGAACGGGGAGGGGGCCTGCAACTAATGAAAAACTGTTTTTT